What follows describes a single TCR beta chain. The entry originates in a study of T cell changes during pregnancy in multiple sclerosis. The assay was immunoSEQ multiplex PCR, and TCRdb's table has in-frame clones only and misses some. In the table there are around 70,000 clones, more than 90% of which are singletons. From germline, CDR1 is LNHDA and CDR2 SQIVND (reference sequence). The CDR3 has 14 amino acids. The ends were cut back, 8 bases at V and 11 bases at J, with 24 bases in the middle. The receptor was derived from a female donor in good health, enrolled as a control in a pregnancy study. This specimen was peripheral blood, taken in the second trimester of pregnancy. The J gene is TRBJ1-2, the V gene TRBV19, with D possibly TRBD1 on 6 matching bases. The CDR3 DNA is TGTGCCAGTTTACCCAAACCGGGACAAAGCTCTTACACCTTC. Translated, it gives CASLPKPGQSSYTF.